This T cell receptor (beta chain) was sequenced during a study of Graves' ophthalmopathy and Graves' hyperthyroidism. Study as a whole: The collection of peripheral blood took place at initial diagnosis, before any treatment.

RNA transcripts were the template, and TCR beta CDR3 regions were amplified from them. The first-round RT-PCR employed HTBI primers together with the Qiagen OneStep RT-PCR kit. A multiplex PCR was then performed as the second round. TCRdb fed the multiplex PCR reads into MiXCR, producing one record per CDR3 protein. Seen here are some 150,000 distinct CDR3 sequences, under 45% observed once, and the top ten hold roughly 8.9%. The length of the CDR3 is 14 residues. V gave up 7 bases and J gave up 0 bases; unmatched junction bases: 6. Germline V gene sequence: CDR1 SQVTM, CDR2 ANQGSEA. This clonotype showed up many times.

This TCR was sampled from a man aged 30 to 45 with Graves' ophthalmopathy. The V call is TRBV29-1, the J call TRBJ2-7; 10 bases line up with TRBD1. The sample consisted of peripheral blood. DNA for the CDR3: TGCAGCGGGACAGGGGGGCGGAACTCCTACGAGCAGTACTTC. It translates to CSGTGGRNSYEQYF.